This T cell receptor beta chain stems from a study of shared clonotypes between healthy human individuals. Study context: The plates for each donor numbered three CD4 naive, three CD4 memory, two CD8 naive and one CD8 memory. Study-level findings and limits: As a rule, naive subsets had a larger estimated richness than memory subsets. Tissue TCR repertoires likely differ from these blood-only repertoires.

Trimming removed 7 bases at V and 1 base at J, with 15 bases between. This CDR3 spans 15 amino acids. CDR1 and CDR2 (germline): SGHNT, YYREEE (reference sequence). Comments on this clone: What it recognizes is unknown.

TCRdb keeps only in-frame clones here, not all; method: immunoSEQ multiplex PCR. In the table there are roughly 1,500,000 clones, 95% to 99% of which are singletons. The source material was naive CD4+ T cells sorted from blood. As to subset: CD45RA+ positively selected. J is TRBJ1-3 and V is TRBV5-4, with D possibly TRBD1 on 5 matching bases. The TCR comes from a man aged 25 to 40 in good health. The CDR3 nucleotides read TGTGCCAGCGGGGCAGGGCCCTTTTCTGGAAACACCATATATTTT. Protein sequence: CASGAGPFSGNTIYF.